Below, 3 T cell receptor beta chains from the same sample are listed, as sequenced in a study of shared clonotypes between healthy human individuals. The repertoire was sequenced with immunoSEQ multiplex PCR; TCRdb's copy has only in-frame clones and lacks some. The sample shows some 2.3 million clones, 90% to 95% of them seen only once. Sequencing input: naive CD4+ T cells from PBMCs. The subset was: CD45RA+ positively selected. The receptor set was obtained from a man aged 18 to 29 in good health. Some clones in this sample may be carry-over from other donors' samples.

There are a few counts of this clone. The same CDR3 is also encoded by other DNA sequences in this sample. J is TRBJ1-5 and V is TRBV2; D not resolved. Germline-derived CDR1 and CDR2 are SNHLY and FYNNEI. The CDR3 length is 11 residues. V shed 4 bases and J shed 5 bases, with 3 bases lying between them. The DNA for the CDR3 is TGTGCCAGCAGTGTGGATCAGCCCCAGCATTTT. It yields the protein CASSVDQPQHF.

This chain links TRBV2 with TRBJ2-7; 10 bases agree with TRBD2. The CDR3 spans 14 residues. Germline CDR1 reads SNHLY; CDR2 reads FYNNEI. V lost 7 bases, J lost 6 bases, and 9 bases stayed unmatched. The CDR3 here is CASIASGRASEQYF. In nucleotides, the CDR3 is TGTGCCAGCATTGCCAGCGGGAGGGCCTCCGAGCAGTACTTC.

This rearrangement joins TRBV27 to TRBJ2-1, with D possibly matching TRBD2 (6 bases). The germline V and J ends were trimmed by 7 bases and 7 bases, with 20 bases remaining between them. Germline-derived CDR1 and CDR2 are MNHEY and SMNVEV (reference sequence). The CDR3 consists of 15 residues. This CDR3 reads CASNAWRAGGNEQFF. For the CDR3, the DNA is TGTGCCAGCAACGCGTGGAGGGCCGGAGGGAATGAGCAGTTCTTC.